These 17 T cell receptor beta chains originate from one sample sequenced in a study of graft-versus-host responses after intestinal transplantation (dated by TCRdb to the early 2020s). The protocol used for the library was the immunoSEQ multiplex PCR assay. TCRdb mirrors the immuneACCESS table, restricted to in-frame sequences. Some clones are absent from its copies; in checked studies, under half trace to an unresolved V gene, and the reason for the others is unknown. A total of about 40,000 clones appear in this sample, 85% to 95% of them only once. Of the sample, around 3.6% is held by the ten largest clones. The source material was PBMCs, sampled approximately 700 days after intestinal transplantation. These receptors were collected from a human patient who received an intestinal transplant, so some T cells may come from the graft donor.

V gene TRBV27 combines with J gene TRBJ2-7; D is perhaps TRBD2 (6 bases). Germline CDR1 is MNHEY and CDR2 is SMNVEV (reference sequence). The ends were cut back, 4 bases at V and 5 bases at J, with 15 bases in the middle. The length of the CDR3 is 14 residues. CDR3 protein: CASSSVGGGHEQYF. DNA of the CDR3: TGTGCCAGCAGTTCCGTCGGGGGAGGTCACGAGCAGTACTTC.

The J gene is TRBJ2-2, the V gene TRBV19, with D unresolved. Germline CDR1 and CDR2: LNHDA and SQIVND (reference sequence). CDR3 length: 14 residues. V was cut by 7 bases and J by 2 bases, with 11 bases left in between. The CDR3 is CASTRTVNTGELFF. For the CDR3, the DNA is TGTGCCAGTACAAGGACGGTTAACACCGGGGAGCTGTTTTTT.

V gene TRBV6-1 combines with J gene TRBJ1-1; the D gene is possibly TRBD1 (6 bases). V was pared by 6 bases and J by 2 bases, with 16 bases between. CDR3 size: 15 residues. CDR1 MNHNS and CDR2 SASEGT come from the germline V gene. In nucleotides, the CDR3 is TGTGCCAGCAGAATTTGGACAGAGGATAACACTGAAGCTTTCTTT. Amino acids: CASRIWTEDNTEAFF.

For this clone: No DNA is shown, since the ends of the CDR3 on it are uncertain; the CDR3 is the one TCRdb lists. The V and J genes are TRBV11-2 and TRBJ1-3; no check of the table's D call, TRBD1, against the DNA was made. Germline V gene lookup returns CDR1 SGHAT and CDR2 FQNNGV. The CDR3 contains 14 residues when both ends are counted. The CDR3 region is CASSFGPGGNTIYF.

The gene calls are TRBV6-6 and TRBJ2-5, with D perhaps TRBD1 or TRBD2 (5 bases each). There are 13 residues in the CDR3. Germline CDR1 and CDR2: MNHNY and SVGAGI (reference sequence). V was clipped by 6 bases and J by 4 bases, with 12 bases between them. The CDR3 loop reads CASSFWGRETQYF. As DNA, the CDR3 is TGTGCCAGCAGCTTCTGGGGGAGAGAGACCCAGTACTTC.

This chain uses TRBV7-3 with TRBJ2-3; TRBD2 matches at 10 bases. With V trimmed by 8 bases and J by 4 bases, 9 bases remained unmatched. The CDR3 sequence is 15 residues long. CDR1 and CDR2 from the germline V gene are SGHTA and FQGTGA. The CDR3, as DNA: TGTGCCAGCCTAGAAGCGGGGGGGCCATCAGATACGCAGTATTTT. This gives the protein CASLEAGGPSDTQYF.

The V gene is TRBV11-2, the J gene TRBJ2-7; D is unclear. The CDR3 has 11 residues. Germline V CDR1 and CDR2: SGHAT, FQNNGV. Trimming took off 3 bases at V and 0 bases at J, with 0 bases between the two ends. CDR3 sequence (DNA): TGTGCCAGCAGCTTCTCCTACGAGCAGTACTTC. It is translated as CASSFSYEQYF.

This clone was counted once. This rearrangement joins TRBV19 to TRBJ2-1; 11 bases align to TRBD2. Germline CDR1 reads LNHDA; CDR2 reads SQIVND (reference sequence). CDR3 length equals 14 residues. The junction had 5 bases not matched to a gene; V was cut back by 7 bases and J by 6 bases. The CDR3 region has the DNA TGTGCCAGTATAAGTAGCGGGGGGGCCAATGAGCAGTTCTTC. Protein product: CASISSGGANEQFF.

J is TRBJ1-2 and V is TRBV7-6, with TRBD1 as a possible D gene (5 bases). The CDR3 is 12 residues long. Trimming cost V 5 bases and J 7 bases, with 11 bases left between them. The germline CDR1 and CDR2 sequences are SGHVS and FNYEAQ. The CDR3 DNA reads TGTGCCAGCAGCCGCCCGAGGGGTGGCTACACCTTC. Its protein product is CASSRPRGGYTF.

This clone was seen a handful of times. The gene calls are TRBV2 and TRBJ2-1; D is undetermined. Trimming took 10 bases from V and 12 from J, leaving 13 bases between them. This CDR3 is 10 amino acids long. The germline CDR1 and CDR2 sequences are SNHLY and FYNNEI. The CDR3 sequence is CATSTLGQFF. CDR3 DNA: TGTGCCACTTCCACACTCGGGCAGTTCTTC.

The V call is TRBV12-5, the J call TRBJ2-1; tentatively, D is TRBD1 or TRBD2 (5 bases each). Trimming stripped 6 bases from V and 8 bases from J, with 26 bases between. CDR3 length: 17 amino acids. CDR1 is LGHNT and CDR2 is FRNRAP in the germline V gene. CDR3 sequence (DNA): TGTGCTAGTGGCCCCAGACCAAAATACCCGGTGGGGGATGAGCAGTTCTTC. Encoded protein: CASGPRPKYPVGDEQFF.

This clone has a single count. This chain joins TRBV6-5 and TRBJ2-3, with TRBD2 identical over 8 bases. CDR1 is MNHEY and CDR2 is SVGAGI in the germline V gene. V lost 4 bases to trimming and J lost 3 bases; unmatched junction nucleotides: 6. The length of the CDR3 is 15 residues. In DNA form, the CDR3 reads TGTGCCAGCAGTTTGCGGACTAGCAGGACAGATACGCAGTATTTT. It codes for CASSLRTSRTDTQYF.

The rearrangement uses TRBV18 and TRBJ2-7; possibly TRBD2 for D (6 bases). CDR1 and CDR2 from the germline V gene are KGHSH and LQKENI. The CDR3 consists of 15 residues. The V end was cut by 3 bases, the J end by 3 bases, with 15 bases between. The CDR3 loop reads CASSPGGPLIYEQYF. The CDR3 DNA follows: TGTGCCAGCTCACCGGGGGGACCGCTGATCTACGAGCAGTACTTC.

Here the CDR3 reads CASGVDEQFF. The CDR3 nucleotides are TGTGCCAGCGGGGTCGATGAGCAGTTCTTC. V is TRBV11-2 and J is TRBJ2-1; D unclear. CDR3 length equals 10 residues. Per the germline V gene, CDR1 is SGHAT and CDR2 is FQNNGV. V was pared by 8 bases and J by 8 bases, with 7 bases between.

Here the CDR3 reads CASSLVSSYEQYF. CDR3 DNA sequence: TGTGCCAGCAGCTTAGTATCTTCCTACGAGCAGTACTTC. V usage is TRBV5-4 and J usage is TRBJ2-7; no clear D. The CDR3 is 13 residues long. Germline V lookup: CDR1 SGHNT, CDR2 YYREEE (reference sequence). Trimming left V 2 bases short and J 1 base short, with 7 bases between.

The chain employs TRBV5-1 and TRBJ2-1; 7 bases agree with TRBD2. The ends lost 1 base at V and 7 bases at J; junction bases unmatched: 8. In germline, CDR1 is SGHRS, CDR2 YFSETQ. This CDR3 comprises 15 residues. The CDR3 DNA reads TGCGCCAGCAGCTTGAGCGGGGCGGCTTGGAATGAGCAGTTCTTC. Amino acid sequence: CASSLSGAAWNEQFF. The complete variable domain, with remaining parts taken from reference TRBV5-1 and TRBJ2-1, reads KAGVTQTPRYLIKTRGQQVTLSCSPISGHRSVSWYQQTPGQGLQFLFEYFSETQRNKGNFPGRFSGRQFSNSRSEMNVSTLELGDSALYLCASSLSGAAWNEQFFGPGTRLTVL.

This clone was seen just once. The V and J genes are TRBV5-3 and TRBJ2-7; 9 positions agree with TRBD1. TRBV5-3 is known as an ORF, though its function is uncertain. This CDR3 has 15 amino acids. V lost 2 bases to trimming and J lost 1 base; unmatched junction nucleotides: 4. The DNA for the CDR3 is TGTGCCAGAAGCTTCCAGGACAGGGGTTCCTACGAGCAGTACTTC. This codes for CARSFQDRGSYEQYF.